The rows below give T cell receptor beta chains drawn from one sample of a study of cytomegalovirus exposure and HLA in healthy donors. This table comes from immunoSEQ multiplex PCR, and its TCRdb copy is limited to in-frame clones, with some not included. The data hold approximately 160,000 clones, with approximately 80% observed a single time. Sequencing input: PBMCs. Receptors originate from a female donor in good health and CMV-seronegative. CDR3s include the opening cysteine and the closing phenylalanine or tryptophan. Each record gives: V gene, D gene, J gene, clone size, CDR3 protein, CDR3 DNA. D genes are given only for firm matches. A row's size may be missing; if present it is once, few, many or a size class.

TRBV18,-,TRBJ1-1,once,CASSPSGSNRPSTEAFF,TGTGCCAGCTCACCATCCGGAAGCAACAGGCCGTCCACTGAAGCTTTCTTT
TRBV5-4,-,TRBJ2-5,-,CASSLGGSWRDRYQETQYF,TGTGCCAGCAGCTTGGGGGGGTCCTGGAGGGACAGATACCAAGAGACCCAGTACTTC
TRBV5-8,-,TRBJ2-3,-,CASSYLQGRTDTQYF,TGTGCCAGCAGCTACCTACAGGGACGCACAGATACGCAGTATTTT
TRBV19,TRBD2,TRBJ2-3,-,CAARLAGTDTQYF,TGTGCCGCGAGGCTAGCGGGCACAGATACGCAGTATTTT
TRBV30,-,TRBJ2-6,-,CAWKVGSGANGLTF,TGTGCCTGGAAGGTGGGCTCTGGGGCCAACGGCCTGACTTTC
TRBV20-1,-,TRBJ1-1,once,CSASTYTEAFF,TGCAGTGCTAGTACATACACTGAAGCTTTCTTT
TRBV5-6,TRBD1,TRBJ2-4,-,CASSPKPQGAKNSQYF,TGTGCCAGCAGCCCCAAGCCACAGGGGGCCAAAAACAGTCAGTACTTC
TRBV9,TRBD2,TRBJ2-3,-,CASSVGLSGRFGTDTQYF,TGTGCCAGCAGCGTAGGACTTAGCGGGAGGTTTGGGACAGATACGCAGTATTTT
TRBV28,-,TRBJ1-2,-,CASSSSEGRGNYGYTF,TGTGCCAGCAGTTCGTCCGAAGGGCGCGGGAACTATGGCTACACCTTC
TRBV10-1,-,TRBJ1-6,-,CATTGRDSPLHF,TGCGCCACCACGGGCAGGGATTCACCCCTCCACTTT
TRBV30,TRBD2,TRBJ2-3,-,CAAPSGGNTDTQYF,TGTGCCGCCCCCAGCGGGGGGAACACAGATACGCAGTATTTT
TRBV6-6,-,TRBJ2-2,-,CASRLNRGARGELFF,TGTGCCAGCAGACTCAACCGGGGGGCGCGAGGGGAGCTGTTTTTT
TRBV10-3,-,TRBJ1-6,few,CAISESETDFRLHF,TGTGCCATCAGTGAGTCGGAGACAGATTTTCGCCTCCACTTT
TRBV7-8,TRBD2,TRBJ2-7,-,CASSKRGLAGVSTTEQYF,TGTGCCAGCAGCAAACGAGGGCTAGCGGGGGTTTCTACTACCGAGCAGTACTTC
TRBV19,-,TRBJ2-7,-,CASSIYTGPYEQYF,TGTGCCAGTAGTATCTATACAGGGCCTTACGAGCAGTACTTC
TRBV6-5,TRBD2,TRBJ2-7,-,CASSYELAGGRYF,TGTGCCAGCAGTTACGAACTAGCGGGAGGGCGGTACTTC
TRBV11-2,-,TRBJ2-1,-,CASSLGRVDSRSYNEQFF,TGTGCCAGCAGCTTAGGAAGGGTGGACAGTCGCTCCTACAATGAGCAGTTCTTC
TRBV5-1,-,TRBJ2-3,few,CASRPGVRLISTDTQYF,TGCGCCAGCCGACCCGGGGTGCGGCTGATTAGCACAGATACGCAGTATTTT
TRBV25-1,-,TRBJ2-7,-,CASRQGSYEQYF,TGTGCCAGCAGACAGGGATCCTACGAGCAGTACTTC
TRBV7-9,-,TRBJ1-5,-,CASGPDNQQPQHF,TGTGCCAGCGGACCGGACAACCAACAGCCCCAGCATTTT
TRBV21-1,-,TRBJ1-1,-,CASSKRGGQGASGEAFF,TGTGCCAGCAGCAAAAGGGGGGGACAGGGGGCATCGGGTGAAGCTTTCTTT
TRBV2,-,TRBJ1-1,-,CASSEGRDGRAFF,TGTGCCAGCAGTGAAGGACGGGATGGGAGAGCTTTCTTT
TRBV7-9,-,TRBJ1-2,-,CASSLGMGEAHGYTF,TGTGCCAGCAGCTTAGGTATGGGAGAGGCCCATGGCTACACCTTC